This T cell receptor beta chain was captured in a study of T cells after yellow fever vaccination. Study results and caveats: Detected again after the booster were most primary-vaccination clones, at 95% to 98% CD4 and about 89% CD8. High-abundance clonotypes from the bulk population could contaminate FACS-sorted repertoires.

CDR1 is GTSNPN, CDR2 SVGIG, per germline (reference sequence). The CDR3 consists of 11 residues. The trim removed 7 bases at V and 7 bases at J, leaving 5 bases unmatched. Production of TCR cDNA was by 5'RACE template switching, which also added a universal primer site and UMIs. TCRdb fed the 5' RACE reads into MiXCR, producing one record per CDR3 protein. This sample carries just over 250,000 distinct CDR3 sequences, approximately 5.2% of them seen once, and the ten largest clones take roughly 3.5%. This clonotype was counted only a few times. Antigen unknown. Material: CD4+ T cells sorted from PBMCs, obtained on the day of the yellow fever booster vaccination. The chain is built from TRBV30 and TRBJ2-5, with 8 nucleotides matching TRBD2. The origin of this receptor is a man aged 18 to 35 who received the YFV17D yellow fever vaccine. The CDR3 region has the DNA TGTGCCTCCGGGGGGGGAATGACCCAGTACTTC. Amino acid sequence: CASGGGMTQYF. Full variable domain (remainder filled in from reference TRBV30 and TRBJ2-5): SQTIHQWPATLVQPVGSPLSLECTVEGTSNPNLYWYRQAAGRGLQLLFYSVGIGQISSEVPQNLSASRPQDRQFILSSKKLLLSDSGFYLCASGGGMTQYFGPGTRLLVL.